This T cell receptor (beta chain) was identified during a study of T cells after yellow fever vaccination. This clonotype was detected many times. TCRdb independently ran MiXCR on the 5' RACE reads; one entry per CDR3 protein. The table includes some 49,000 distinct CDR3 sequences, 5% to 8% detected once. V was shortened by 4 bases and J by 6 bases, with 12 bases between the two germline ends. The CDR3 covers 14 residues. In germline, CDR1 is KGHDR, CDR2 SFDVKD. The material sequenced was PBMCs, either bulk or a sorted T-cell subset (CD4+, CD8+, memory, or dextramer-sorted; not recorded which), taken 45 days after the yellow fever booster vaccination. This chain uses TRBV24-1 with TRBJ2-1; D not resolved. This receptor was taken from a man younger than 45 who received the YFV17D yellow fever vaccine. CDR3 nucleotides: TGTGCCACCAGTGACCAGGACGAGAGCAATGAGCAGTTCTTC. It yields the protein CATSDQDESNEQFF.